One and the same sample provided the 13 T cell receptor beta chains below, sequenced in a study of radiation and T cells in renal cell carcinoma. Sequencing was performed with immunoSEQ multiplex PCR; in TCRdb, only in-frame clones are kept and a portion is missing. The data show fewer than 200,000 clones, approximately 90% seen once. The time point denotes: blood 4 weeks post-SBRT, at nephrectomy. Sample treatment: 15 Gy SBRT to primary tumor, nephrectomy 4 weeks later. The starting material was blood, obtained from a patient whose treatment included radiotherapy and nephrectomy. The receptors derive from a woman aged 45-59 years with renal cell carcinoma.

The chain carries TRBV6-1 and TRBJ1-5; no definite D call. In germline, CDR1 is MNHNS, CDR2 SASEGT. V was trimmed by 3 bases and J by 7 bases, leaving 10 bases between them. The CDR3 length is 13 residues. The CDR3 protein is CASSENREQPQHF. CDR3 in DNA: TGTGCCAGCAGTGAGAATAGGGAACAGCCCCAGCATTTT.

The chain employs TRBV28 and TRBJ1-2; 7 bases align to TRBD1. This CDR3 is 13 amino acids long. The junction had 3 bases not matched to a gene; V was cut back by 3 bases and J by 5 bases. Germline V gene lookup returns CDR1 MDHEN and CDR2 SYDVKM. The CDR3 bases are TGTGCCAGCAGTTTTAGGGGGCTGTATGGCTACACCTTC. Translation gives CASSFRGLYGYTF.

This chain connects TRBV9 to TRBJ2-7; 10 bases line up with TRBD2. V shed 0 bases and J 7 bases; nucleotides not matched to a gene: 7. This CDR3 is 15 amino acids long. CDR1 is SGDLS and CDR2 is YYNGEE in the germline V gene. The CDR3 nucleotides are TGTGCCAGCAGCGTAGAATCTAGCGGGGGTGGTGAGCAGTACTTC. Amino acids: CASSVESSGGGEQYF.

This clone was seen more than once but under ten times. The chain employs TRBV9 and TRBJ2-7, with 8 positions matching TRBD2. CDR3 length: 15 amino acids. Germline lookup yields CDR1 SGDLS and CDR2 YYNGEE. Trimming cost V 0 bases and J 4 bases; bases outside gene matches: 6. Written as DNA, the CDR3 is TGTGCCAGCAGCGTAGCTCGGGGGGGTCTGTACGAGCAGTACTTC. Translation gives CASSVARGGLYEQYF.

The CDR3: CASSYAAGTREQYF. DNA of the CDR3: TGTGCCAGCAGTTACGCCGCCGGGACACGCGAGCAGTACTTC. This chain links TRBV6-6 with TRBJ2-7; weak D call: TRBD1 (6 bases). V dropped 2 bases and J dropped 6 bases, with 14 bases sitting between them. The CDR3 is 14 amino acids. Germline loops: CDR1 MNHNY, CDR2 SVGAGI (reference sequence).

The chain employs TRBV5-6 and TRBJ2-1; 8 nucleotides match TRBD1. This CDR3 comprises 15 residues. The V segment lost 4 bases and the J segment 3 bases; nucleotides outside the gene matches: 6. Per the germline V gene, CDR1 is SGHDT and CDR2 is YYEEEE. The CDR3 bases are TGTGCCAGCAGCGAGGGACAGGAGATCTACAATGAGCAGTTCTTC. It is translated as CASSEGQEIYNEQFF. Combining the CDR3 with reference TRBV5-6 and TRBJ2-1 gives the whole variable domain DAGVTQSPTHLIKTRGQQVTLRCSPKSGHDTVSWYQQALGQGPQFIFQYYEEEERQRGNFPDRFSGHQFPNYSSELNVNALLLGDSALYLCASSEGQEIYNEQFFGPGTRLTVL.

V is TRBV6-1 and J is TRBJ2-1; 9 bases are shared with TRBD2. The CDR3 covers 15 residues. After removal of 10 bases from V and 8 bases from J, the junction contained 15 bases not matched to a gene. The V gene's germline CDR1 is MNHNS and CDR2 SASEGT. The CDR3 region has the DNA TGTGCCATCAAATCCGGCGGCGGGGGGGCTTATGAGCAGTTCTTC. Protein sequence: CAIKSGGGGAYEQFF.

The chain uses TRBV7-8 and TRBJ1-1; perhaps TRBD1 as D (5 bases). Trimming cost V 1 base and J 4 bases, with 7 bases left between them. The CDR3 length is 13 residues. Germline values: CDR1 SGHVS, CDR2 FQNEAQ. CDR3 amino acids: CASSLEQATEAFF. The DNA for the CDR3 is TGTGCCAGCAGCTTAGAACAGGCCACTGAAGCTTTCTTT. Full variable domain (missing parts from reference TRBV7-8 and TRBJ1-1): GAGVSQSPRYKVAKRGQDVALRCDPISGHVSLFWYQQALGQGPEFLTYFQNEAQLDKSGLPSDRFFAERPEGSVSTLKIQRTQQEDSAVYLCASSLEQATEAFFGQGTRLTVV.

The chain combines TRBV7-6 with TRBJ2-7; 7 bases map to TRBD1. Unmatched junction bases numbered 5, after V lost 3 bases and J lost 0 bases. The CDR3 is 15 amino acids. The germline V gene has CDR1 SGHVS and CDR2 FNYEAQ. Here the CDR3 reads CASSFETGNSYEQYF. The CDR3 coding sequence is TGTGCCAGCAGCTTCGAGACAGGGAACTCCTACGAGCAGTACTTC.

The chain joins TRBV19 to TRBJ2-6, with 10 bases lining up with TRBD1. In germline, CDR1 is LNHDA, CDR2 SQIVND (reference sequence). The V and J ends lost 0 bases and 2 bases, in that order; junction bases with no gene match: 10. The CDR3 length is 20 residues. CDR3 DNA: TGTGCCAGTAGTATAGATCCCCGGGACAGGGGATTCGCTGGGGCCAACGTCCTGACTTTC. It encodes CASSIDPRDRGFAGANVLTF.

This clone is medium-sized. CDR3 sequence reads: CASYADFYYGYTF. CDR3 DNA sequence: TGTGCCAGCTACGCGGATTTTTACTATGGCTACACCTTC. The genes are TRBV2 and TRBJ1-2; the D is unclear. Trimming removed 8 bases from V and 3 bases from J, with 13 bases in between. The CDR3 loop spans 13 amino acids. Germline V CDR1 and CDR2: SNHLY, FYNNEI.

This sequence joins TRBV29-1 and TRBJ2-3; 8 bases agree with TRBD2. The CDR3 spans 14 residues. V gave up 3 bases and J gave up 4 bases; unmatched junction bases: 6. CDR1 is SQVTM, CDR2 ANQGSEA, per germline. In nucleotides, the CDR3 is TGCAGCGTTGACCGGGGGGGCGGCGCAGATACGCAGTATTTT. Protein: CSVDRGGGADTQYF.

The V gene is TRBV6-5, the J gene TRBJ2-3; 10 bases match TRBD2. Germline V gene sequence: CDR1 MNHEY, CDR2 SVGAGI. J lost 4 bases, V lost 5 bases, and 6 bases had no gene match. This CDR3 is built from 15 residues. CDR3 DNA: TGTGCCAGCAGTGGGACTAGCGTTTTCTCAGATACGCAGTATTTT. Its translation is CASSGTSVFSDTQYF.